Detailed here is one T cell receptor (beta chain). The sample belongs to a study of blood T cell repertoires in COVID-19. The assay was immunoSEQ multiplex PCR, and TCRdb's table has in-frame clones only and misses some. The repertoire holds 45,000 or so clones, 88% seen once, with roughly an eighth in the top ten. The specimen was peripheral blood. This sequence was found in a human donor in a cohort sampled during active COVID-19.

The CDR3 DNA follows: TGTGCCAGCAGTTCCTCCCAGCGGGGGGGCACAGATACGCAGTATTTT. This sequence encodes CASSSSQRGGTDTQYF. The gene calls are TRBV6-2 or TRBV6-3 and TRBJ2-3; 9 nucleotides agree with TRBD2. The CDR3 is 16 residues long. Trimming took 4 bases from V and 1 from J; bases not matched to a gene: 6. CDR1 is MNHEY and CDR2 is SVGEGT in the germline V gene.